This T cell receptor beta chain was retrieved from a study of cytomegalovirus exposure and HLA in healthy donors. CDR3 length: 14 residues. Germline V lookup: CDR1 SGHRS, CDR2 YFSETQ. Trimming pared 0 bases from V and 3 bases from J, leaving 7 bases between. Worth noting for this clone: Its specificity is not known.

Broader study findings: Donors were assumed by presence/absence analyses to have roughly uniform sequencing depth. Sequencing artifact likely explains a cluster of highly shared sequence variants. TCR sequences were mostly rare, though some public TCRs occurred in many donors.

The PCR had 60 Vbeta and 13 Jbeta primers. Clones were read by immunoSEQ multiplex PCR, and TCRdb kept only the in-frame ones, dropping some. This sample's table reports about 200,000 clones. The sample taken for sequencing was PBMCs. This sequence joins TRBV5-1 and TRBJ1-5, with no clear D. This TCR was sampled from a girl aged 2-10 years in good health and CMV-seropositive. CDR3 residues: CASSLDSINQPQHF. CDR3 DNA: TGCGCCAGCAGCTTGGATTCCATCAATCAGCCCCAGCATTTT.